This TCR beta chain came from a study of blood T cell repertoires in COVID-19. Sequencing was performed with immunoSEQ multiplex PCR; in TCRdb, only in-frame clones are kept and a portion is missing. The sample holds roughly 250,000 clones; roughly 84% are singletons and the top ten take 2% to 2.5%. The CDR3 totals 15 residues. The V segment lost 8 bases and the J segment 1 base; nucleotides outside the gene matches: 8. The receptor comes from a woman aged 40 to 49 who had recovered from COVID-19. The sample comprised peripheral blood. The genes are TRBV23-1 and TRBJ2-7; 10 bases agree with TRBD2. TRBV23-1 belongs to the ORF category, with a function that is uncertain. The CDR3 DNA reads TGCGCCAGCGGCGCGGAGCGGGAGGGGTCCTACGAGCAGTACTTC. Amino acids: CASGAEREGSYEQYF.